This T cell receptor (beta chain) was retrieved from a study of blood T cell repertoires in COVID-19 (dated by TCRdb to the early 2020s). Notes on the research overall: Collaborator samples came from the United States, Italy and Spain and covered acute and convalescent phases of COVID-19. The prospective study material was composed of cDNA or gDNA derived from T cells, B-cell-depleted T cells, or PBMCs. A de-identified subject ID, COVID-19 status, age in years and sex were almost always included in the sample metadata. The samples were drawn from the first 160 participants of the ongoing ImmuneRACE study and from under 1,500 subjects provided by 6 global collaborators. A freely available public database, intended as a resource for researchers studying the immune response to SARS-CoV-2, is where the repertoires were released. Where available, HLA class I and class II types were obtained from metadata supplied by the sample provider rather than from assay-based typing. The dataset comprised deeply sampled blood TCRbeta repertoires from subjects exposed to, actively infected with, or recovered from COVID-19.

CDR1 KGHSH and CDR2 LQKENI were looked up in the germline V gene. The CDR3 goes from the cysteine to the phenylalanine over 15 residues. Just CDR3 DNA is preserved here, 45 bases in frame from base 1. Ends trimmed: V by 4 bases, J by 3 bases; bases unmatched to a gene: 7. In the prospective study, participants were roughly 18 to 100 years old, resided in about two dozen geographic areas of the United States, and were enrolled through a virtual design. In the prospective study, cohorts were assigned on the basis of participant-reported clinical history obtained from a screening survey and a study questionnaire. ImmuneRACE Cohort 3 recovered participants were defined by two consecutive negative NP/OP PCR tests, healthcare professional clearance, or symptom resolution. In the prospective study, mobile phlebotomists collected whole blood, serum and a nasopharyngeal or oropharyngeal swab from each participant. Additional blood draws and questionnaires over an approximately 2-month period could optionally be provided by prospective study participants. Prospective study blood samples were shipped either frozen or at room temperature before DNA extraction.

The paper's findings and limits, for the study overall: The amount of clinical and demographic metadata varied by source and participant and was provided uncurated.

Details on this clone: There is no known antigen for this receptor. Base qualities were left out, and no much larger clone turns up one base away.

TCRbeta CDR3 regions were amplified from genomic DNA by means of the immunoSEQ Assay, a bias-controlled multiplex PCR. Turning to the authors' computational methods: Within the assay, amplification of reference gene primers was used to estimate how many nucleated cells each sample contained. Sequence reads were collapsed and filtered to measure the absolute abundance of every unique TCRbeta CDR3 rearrangement. For each sample, productive Simpson clonality was calculated by taking the square root of Simpson's diversity index across productive rearrangements. Entries here come from immuneACCESS through TCRdb and include only in-frame sequences with V and J called. Some clones fail to appear in such tables; in the studies checked, an unresolved V gene covers under half of the shortfall, and the cause of the remainder is unknown. That table supplies the V and J calls and clone size; D and trimming were determined from the DNA. This sample is represented by roughly 180,000 clones; about 82% of them were singletons. The ten biggest clones cover about 8.6% of the sample.

The chain is encoded by TRBV18 joined to TRBJ1-2, and 8 bases in between align with TRBD1. This TCR was sampled from a woman aged 30 to 39 who had recovered from COVID-19. Sequenced: PBMCs or T cells enriched from blood (not recorded which). The CDR3 region has the sequence CASSRQDRVHYGYTF. The sequenced DNA is TGTGCCAGCTCACGACAGGACAGGGTACACTATGGCTACACCTTC.